A single T cell receptor (beta chain) is shown here with its context. These data originate in a study of T cell changes during pregnancy in multiple sclerosis. Data came from immunoSEQ multiplex PCR; TCRdb stores just in-frame clones and leaves some out. The sample contains around 31,000 clones, about nine tenths of which appear only once. This material consisted of CD8+ T cells from peripheral blood mononuclear cells, taken in the second trimester of pregnancy. The TCR sequence derives from a female donor with multiple sclerosis, enrolled in a pregnancy study.

The CDR3 region is CASSQRPGRNTEAFF. CDR3 DNA: TGCGCCAGCAGCCAACGCCCGGGAAGGAACACTGAAGCTTTCTTT. This rearrangement joins TRBV4-1 to TRBJ1-1; D remains ambiguous. In germline, CDR1 is MGHRA, CDR2 YSYEKL. The CDR3 is made up of 15 amino acids. The V end lost 2 bases, the J end lost 1 base, and 11 bases lay between the germline ends.